What follows are 19 T cell receptor beta chains derived from one specimen sequenced in a study of T-cell memory formation after mild COVID-19. TCRdb reprocessed the 5' RACE reads with MiXCR, giving one entry per CDR3 protein. The profile covers approximately 210,000 distinct CDR3 sequences, with 10% appearing a single time and 2.5% to 3.5% taken by the ten largest. The sample taken for sequencing was PBMCs or a T cell subset sorted from them (not recorded which). The receptor set was obtained from a man aged 18 to 30 who had mild COVID-19 (a few samples of this study predate the infection). Cell type and time point are not known.

The chain joins TRBV9 to TRBJ1-4; 9 positions agree with TRBD1. The CDR3 has 16 amino acids. After removal of 4 bases from V and 8 bases from J, the junction contained 12 bases not matched to a gene. Germline loops: CDR1 SGDLS, CDR2 YYNGEE. DNA of the CDR3: TGTGCCAGCAGCCGGACAGGGGACGCCCGCGGGGAAAAACTGTTTTTT. It is translated as CASSRTGDARGEKLFF.

This clonotype was seen only a few times. This chain joins TRBV6-5 and TRBJ1-1, with D possibly being TRBD1 (5 bases). The CDR3 length is 13 residues. V lost 6 bases to trimming and J lost 7 bases, with 15 bases between them. Germline V gene sequence: CDR1 MNHEY, CDR2 SVGAGI. CDR3 amino acids: CASSQPGTVEAFF. CDR3 coding DNA: TGTGCCAGCAGCCAACCCGGGACGGTTGAAGCTTTCTTT.

The table lists this clonotype with a few counts. The chain couples TRBV6-2 or TRBV6-3 to TRBJ1-2; D might be TRBD1 (5 bases). This CDR3 comprises 15 residues. CDR1 is MNHEY, CDR2 SVGEGT, per germline. Between the trimmed V and J ends, which lost 2 bases and 5 bases, there was a span of 15 bases. The CDR3 reads CASSYRDRLLYGYTF. The CDR3 nucleotides read TGTGCCAGCAGTTACCGGGACCGCTTACTTTATGGCTACACCTTC.

This clonotype was recorded a few times. This chain uses TRBV18 with TRBJ1-5, with no clear D. V dropped 4 bases and J dropped 3 bases, with 7 bases sitting between them. The germline CDR1 and CDR2 sequences are KGHSH and LQKENI. The CDR3 is 13 amino acids. The CDR3 loop is CASSRRYNQPQHF. The CDR3 DNA sequence: TGTGCCAGCTCACGGCGGTACAATCAGCCCCAGCATTTT.

In nucleotides, the CDR3 is TGTGCCAGCAGTTACTCGGGGACAGGGTACTATGGCTACACCTTC. Protein product: CASSYSGTGYYGYTF. The gene calls are TRBV6-5 and TRBJ1-2; 9 positions match TRBD1. This CDR3 comprises 15 residues. The V and J ends lost 0 bases and 3 bases, in that order; junction bases with no gene match: 2. Germline CDR1 and CDR2: MNHEY and SVGAGI.

The rearrangement joins TRBV12-3 or TRBV12-4 to TRBJ2-7; TRBD1 aligns across 9 bases. CDR3 length equals 14 residues. The V gene end was trimmed by 7 bases and the J gene end by 6 bases; junction bases not matched to a gene: 10. Here the CDR3 reads CASNQQGALSEQYF. The CDR3 DNA sequence: TGTGCCAGCAACCAACAGGGGGCTCTTTCCGAGCAGTACTTC.

This clonotype was observed a handful of times. The chain employs TRBV7-2 and TRBJ2-1; a possible D gene is TRBD1 (6 bases). CDR3 length: 13 amino acids. With 6 bases removed from V and 8 bases from J, the gap between germline ends came to 14 bases. From germline, CDR1 is SGHTA and CDR2 FQGNSA. CDR3 protein: CASSSQGSDEQFF. The CDR3 coding sequence is TGTGCCAGCAGTTCACAGGGATCCGATGAGCAGTTCTTC.

This clonotype came up a few times. The chain recombines TRBV5-1 with TRBJ2-3; possibly TRBD1 for D (5 bases). CDR1 is SGHRS and CDR2 is YFSETQ in the germline V gene. The CDR3 loop spans 15 amino acids. V lost 0 bases and J lost 0, with 8 bases in between. The CDR3 DNA is TGCGCCAGCAGCTTGGACAGGCCTAGCACAGATACGCAGTATTTT. This gives the protein CASSLDRPSTDTQYF.

This clonotype was seen a few times. The chain couples TRBV7-3 to TRBJ2-5; D gene uncertain. CDR1 is SGHTA and CDR2 is FQGTGA in the germline V gene. Trimming cost V 0 bases and J 5 bases, with 7 bases left between them. The CDR3 runs to 13 residues. CDR3 bases: TGTGCCAGCAGCTTAACTTTCCGGGAGACCCAGTACTTC. Its protein product is CASSLTFRETQYF.

The chain uses TRBV20-1 and TRBJ1-4; no definite D call. Deletions cut 3 bases from V and 3 bases from J, with 8 bases between. Germline V gene sequence: CDR1 DFQATT, CDR2 SNEGSKA (reference sequence). This CDR3 has 13 residues. The CDR3 DNA is TGCAGTGCTAGGCTCCGGCCTAATGAAAAACTGTTTTTT. As protein: CSARLRPNEKLFF.

This clonotype came up a few times. The chain is built from TRBV20-1 and TRBJ1-1, with a possible D match to TRBD1 (5 bases). CDR3 length: 15 amino acids. Looked up from germline, CDR1 is DFQATT and CDR2 is SNEGSKA (reference sequence). V was pared by 2 bases and J by 5 bases, with 18 bases between. The chain's CDR3 is CSARFLRGKGTEAFF. The CDR3 nucleotides are TGCAGTGCTAGATTCTTGAGGGGTAAGGGGACTGAAGCTTTCTTT.

The rearrangement uses TRBV20-1 and TRBJ2-5; D possibly corresponds to TRBD2 (5 bases). V gave up 1 base and J gave up 5 bases, with 17 bases separating them. The CDR3 loop spans 15 amino acids. Germline CDR1 is DFQATT and CDR2 is SNEGSKA (reference sequence). CDR3 sequence (DNA): TGCAGTGCTAGAGGTTTTCCCGGGGTCTGGGAGACCCAGTACTTC. This encodes CSARGFPGVWETQYF.

The chain has TRBV2 and TRBJ2-2; D unresolved. Looked up from germline, CDR1 is SNHLY and CDR2 is FYNNEI. V was pared by 8 bases and J by 4 bases, with 5 bases between. This CDR3 has 11 amino acids. The CDR3 DNA is TGTGCCAGCCGGGTCACCGGGGAGCTGTTTTTT. This translates into CASRVTGELFF.

The table lists this clonotype with many counts. V and J are TRBV5-5 and TRBJ2-2; D may be TRBD2 (5 bases). CDR1 is SGHKS, CDR2 YYEKEE, per germline (reference sequence). The V gene lost 4 bases and the J gene lost 5 bases, with 18 bases spanning the gap. This CDR3 is 16 amino acids long. The CDR3: CASSRGLESWTGELFF. The DNA of the CDR3 is TGTGCCAGCAGCCGAGGGTTAGAGAGTTGGACCGGGGAGCTGTTTTTT.

This chain uses TRBV12-5 with TRBJ2-3, with a weak D call TRBD2 (6 bases). The germline V gene encodes CDR1 LGHNT and CDR2 FRNRAP. The CDR3 contains 19 residues. V was pared by 1 base and J by 5 bases, with 25 bases between. CDR3 region: CASGLDPGMTRRSGDTQYF. In DNA, the CDR3 is TGTGCTAGTGGTTTGGACCCCGGTATGACTAGGAGGTCGGGAGATACGCAGTATTTT.

V usage is TRBV2 and J usage is TRBJ1-6, with D perhaps matching TRBD1 (6 bases). This CDR3 is built from 14 residues. The V end was cut by 6 bases, the J end by 10 bases, with 16 bases between. The germline V gene has CDR1 SNHLY and CDR2 FYNNEI. The CDR3 DNA reads TGTGCCAGCAGAGGGGCTGTCCAGGGGTCACCCCTCCACTTT. This translates into CASRGAVQGSPLHF.

The rearrangement links TRBV7-6 to TRBJ2-2; no firm D call. This CDR3 is 18 amino acids long. Germline CDR1 SGHVS, CDR2 FNYEAQ. V lost 2 bases to trimming and J lost 0 bases, with 16 bases between them. CDR3 residues: CASSLIVRSPANTGELFF. CDR3 in DNA: TGTGCCAGCAGCTTAATCGTTAGGTCACCGGCGAACACCGGGGAGCTGTTTTTT. Full variable domain (remainder filled in from reference TRBV7-6 and TRBJ2-2): GAGVSQSPRYKVTKRGQDVALRCDPISGHVSLYWYRQALGQGPEFLTYFNYEAQQDKSGLPNDRFSAERPEGSISTLTIQRTEQRDSAMYRCASSLIVRSPANTGELFFGEGSRLTVL.

The chain recombines TRBV6-5 with TRBJ2-1; 11 bases map to TRBD2. CDR3 length: 16 residues. With V trimmed by 1 base and J by 10 bases, 9 bases remained unmatched. Germline values: CDR1 MNHEY, CDR2 SVGAGI. The CDR3 reads CASSYFTSGGLGEQFF. DNA for the CDR3: TGTGCCAGCAGTTACTTCACTAGCGGGGGTTTAGGGGAGCAGTTCTTC.

J is TRBJ2-7 and V is TRBV5-4; tentatively, D is TRBD1 (5 bases). Judging by the DNA end, TRBJ2-1 fits better; the J call may be wrong. The CDR3 sequence is 16 residues long. The germline V gene encodes CDR1 SGHNT and CDR2 YYREEE (reference sequence). CDR3 residues: CASSLVVGQGRNEQFF. DNA of the CDR3: TGTGCCAGCAGCTTGGTAGTAGGGCAGGGTCGCAATGAGCAGTTCTTC.